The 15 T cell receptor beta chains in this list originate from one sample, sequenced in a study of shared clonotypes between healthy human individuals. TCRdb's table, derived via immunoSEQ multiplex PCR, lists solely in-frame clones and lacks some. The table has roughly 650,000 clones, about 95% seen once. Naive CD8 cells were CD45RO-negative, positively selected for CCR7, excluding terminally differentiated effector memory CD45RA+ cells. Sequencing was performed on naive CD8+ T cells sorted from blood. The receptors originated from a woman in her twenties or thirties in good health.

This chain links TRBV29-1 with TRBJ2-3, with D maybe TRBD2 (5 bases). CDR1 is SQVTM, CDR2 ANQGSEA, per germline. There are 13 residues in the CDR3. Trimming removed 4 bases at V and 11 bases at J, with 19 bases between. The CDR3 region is CSVVPLRALQQYF. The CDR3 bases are TGCAGCGTTGTCCCCCTGAGGGCTCTTCAGCAGTATTTT.

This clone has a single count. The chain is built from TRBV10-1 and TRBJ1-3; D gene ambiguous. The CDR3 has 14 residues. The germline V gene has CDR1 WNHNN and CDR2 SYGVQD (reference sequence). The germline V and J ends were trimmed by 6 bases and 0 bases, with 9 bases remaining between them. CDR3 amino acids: CASSLDSSGNTIYF. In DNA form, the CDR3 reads TGCGCCAGCAGCCTGGATTCCTCTGGAAACACCATATATTTT.

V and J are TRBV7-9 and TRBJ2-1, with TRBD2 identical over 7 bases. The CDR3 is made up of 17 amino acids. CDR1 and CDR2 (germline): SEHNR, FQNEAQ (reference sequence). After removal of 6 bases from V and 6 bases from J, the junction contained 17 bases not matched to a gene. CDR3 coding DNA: TGTGCCAGCAGTTCCCGGGGAGGGAGCGGGCCGTTCAATGAGCAGTTCTTC. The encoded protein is CASSSRGGSGPFNEQFF.

CDR3 nucleotide sequence: TGTGCCAGCAGTTCTTGGGTTCAGGGAAACACCATATATTTT. It specifies CASSSWVQGNTIYF. The rearrangement links TRBV28 to TRBJ1-3, with D uncertain. The CDR3 is 14 amino acids. Trimming took 4 bases from V and 4 from J, leaving 11 bases between them. Looked up from germline, CDR1 is MDHEN and CDR2 is SYDVKM.

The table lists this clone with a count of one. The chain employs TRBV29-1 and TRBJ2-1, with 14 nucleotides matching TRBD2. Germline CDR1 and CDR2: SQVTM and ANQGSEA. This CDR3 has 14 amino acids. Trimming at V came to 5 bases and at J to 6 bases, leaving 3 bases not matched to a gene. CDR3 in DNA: TGCAGCGTTTCCGGACTAGCGGGAGGCAATGAGCAGTTCTTC. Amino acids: CSVSGLAGGNEQFF.

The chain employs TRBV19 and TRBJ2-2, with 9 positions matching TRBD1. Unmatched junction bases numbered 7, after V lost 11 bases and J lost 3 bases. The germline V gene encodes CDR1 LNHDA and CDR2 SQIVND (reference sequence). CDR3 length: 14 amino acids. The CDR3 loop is CASVRTGDTGELFF. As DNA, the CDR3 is TGTGCCTCAGTAAGGACAGGGGACACCGGGGAGCTGTTTTTT.

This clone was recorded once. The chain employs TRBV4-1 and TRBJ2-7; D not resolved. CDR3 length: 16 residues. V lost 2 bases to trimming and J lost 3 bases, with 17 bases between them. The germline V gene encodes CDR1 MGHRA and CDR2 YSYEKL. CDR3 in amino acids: CASSQSGGRVGYEQYF. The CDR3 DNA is TGCGCCAGCAGCCAATCAGGCGGTAGAGTTGGCTACGAGCAGTACTTC.

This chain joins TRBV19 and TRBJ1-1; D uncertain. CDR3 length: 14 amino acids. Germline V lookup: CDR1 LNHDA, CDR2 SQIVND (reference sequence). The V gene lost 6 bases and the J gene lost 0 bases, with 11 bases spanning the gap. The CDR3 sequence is CASRKGKMNTEAFF. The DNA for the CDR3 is TGTGCCAGTAGAAAGGGCAAGATGAACACTGAAGCTTTCTTT.

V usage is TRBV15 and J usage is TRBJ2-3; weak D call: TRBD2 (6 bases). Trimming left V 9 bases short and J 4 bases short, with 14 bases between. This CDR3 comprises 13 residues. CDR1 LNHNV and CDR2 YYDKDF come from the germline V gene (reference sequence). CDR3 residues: CATWGDGADTQYF. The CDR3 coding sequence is TGTGCCACTTGGGGGGACGGGGCAGATACGCAGTATTTT.

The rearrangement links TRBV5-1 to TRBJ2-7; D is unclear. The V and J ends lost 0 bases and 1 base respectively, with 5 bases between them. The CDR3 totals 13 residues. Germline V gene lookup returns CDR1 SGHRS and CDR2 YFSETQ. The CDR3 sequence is CASSLGESYEQYF. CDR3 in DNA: TGCGCCAGCAGCTTGGGCGAATCCTACGAGCAGTACTTC.

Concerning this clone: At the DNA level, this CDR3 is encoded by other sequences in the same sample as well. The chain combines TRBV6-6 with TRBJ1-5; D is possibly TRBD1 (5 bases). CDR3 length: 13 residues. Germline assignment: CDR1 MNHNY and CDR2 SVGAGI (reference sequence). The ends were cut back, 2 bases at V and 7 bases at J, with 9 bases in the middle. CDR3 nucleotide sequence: TGTGCCAGCAGTTACGGGCGGGGGCAGCCCCAGCATTTT. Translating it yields CASSYGRGQPQHF.

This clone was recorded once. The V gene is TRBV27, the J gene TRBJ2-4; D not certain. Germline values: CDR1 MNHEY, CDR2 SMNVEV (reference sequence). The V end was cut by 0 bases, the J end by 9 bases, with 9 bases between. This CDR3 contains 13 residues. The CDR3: CASSLSPASIQYF. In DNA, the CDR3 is TGTGCCAGCAGTTTATCCCCAGCGAGCATTCAGTACTTC.

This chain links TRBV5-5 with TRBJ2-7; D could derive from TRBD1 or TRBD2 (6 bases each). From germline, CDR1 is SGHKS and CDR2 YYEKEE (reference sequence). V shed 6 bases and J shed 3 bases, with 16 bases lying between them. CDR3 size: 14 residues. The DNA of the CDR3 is TGTGCCAGCACCCAACAAGGGGGAGGCTACGAGCAGTACTTC. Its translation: CASTQQGGGYEQYF.

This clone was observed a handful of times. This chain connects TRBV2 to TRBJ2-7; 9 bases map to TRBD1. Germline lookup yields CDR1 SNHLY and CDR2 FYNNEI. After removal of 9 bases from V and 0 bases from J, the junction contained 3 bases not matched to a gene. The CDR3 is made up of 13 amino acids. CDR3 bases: TGTGCCAGGGGGGACAGGGCCTCCTACGAGCAGTACTTC. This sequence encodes CARGDRASYEQYF.

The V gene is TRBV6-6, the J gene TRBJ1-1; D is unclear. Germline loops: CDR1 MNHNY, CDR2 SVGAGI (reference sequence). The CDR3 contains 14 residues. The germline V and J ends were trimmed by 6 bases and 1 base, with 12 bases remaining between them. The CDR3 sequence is CASSTPEENTEAFF. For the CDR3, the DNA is TGTGCCAGCAGCACCCCGGAGGAGAACACTGAAGCTTTCTTT.